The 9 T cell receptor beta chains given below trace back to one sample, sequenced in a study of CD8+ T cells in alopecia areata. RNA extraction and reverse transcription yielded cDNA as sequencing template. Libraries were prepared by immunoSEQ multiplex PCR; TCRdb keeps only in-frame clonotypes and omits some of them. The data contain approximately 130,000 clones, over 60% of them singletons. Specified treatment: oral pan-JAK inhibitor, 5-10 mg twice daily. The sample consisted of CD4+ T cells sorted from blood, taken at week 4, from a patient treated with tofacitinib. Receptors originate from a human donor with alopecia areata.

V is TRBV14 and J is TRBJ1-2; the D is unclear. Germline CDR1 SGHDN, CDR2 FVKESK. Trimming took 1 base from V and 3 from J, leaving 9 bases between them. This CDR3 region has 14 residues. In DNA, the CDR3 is TGTGCCAGCAGCCAAGGCGGAGAGGACTATGGCTACACCTTC. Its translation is CASSQGGEDYGYTF.

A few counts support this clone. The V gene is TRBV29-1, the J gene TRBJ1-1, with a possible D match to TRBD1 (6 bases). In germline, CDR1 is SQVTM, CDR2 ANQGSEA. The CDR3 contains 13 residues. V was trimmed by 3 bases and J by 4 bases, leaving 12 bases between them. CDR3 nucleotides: TGCAGCGTTGAGGTGGGGGCGATCACTGAAGCTTTCTTT. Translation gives CSVEVGAITEAFF.

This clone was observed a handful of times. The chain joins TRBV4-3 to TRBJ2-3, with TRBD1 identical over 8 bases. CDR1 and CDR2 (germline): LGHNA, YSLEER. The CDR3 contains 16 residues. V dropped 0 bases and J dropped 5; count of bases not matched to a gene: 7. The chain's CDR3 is CASSQDLVRGQDTQYF. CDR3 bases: TGCGCCAGCAGCCAAGATCTCGTCAGGGGGCAAGATACGCAGTATTTT.

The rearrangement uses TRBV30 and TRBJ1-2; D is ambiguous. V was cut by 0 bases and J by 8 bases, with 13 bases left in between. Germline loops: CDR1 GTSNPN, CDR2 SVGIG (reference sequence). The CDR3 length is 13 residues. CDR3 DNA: TGTGCCTGGAGTGTACTCCGGGGATACGGCTACACCTTC. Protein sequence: CAWSVLRGYGYTF.

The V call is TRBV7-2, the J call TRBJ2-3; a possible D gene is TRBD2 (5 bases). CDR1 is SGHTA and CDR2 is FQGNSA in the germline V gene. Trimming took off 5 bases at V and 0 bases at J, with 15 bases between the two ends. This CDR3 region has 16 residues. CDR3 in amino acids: CASSQGWSGSTDTQYF. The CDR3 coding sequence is TGTGCCAGCAGCCAAGGATGGTCGGGGAGCACAGATACGCAGTATTTT.

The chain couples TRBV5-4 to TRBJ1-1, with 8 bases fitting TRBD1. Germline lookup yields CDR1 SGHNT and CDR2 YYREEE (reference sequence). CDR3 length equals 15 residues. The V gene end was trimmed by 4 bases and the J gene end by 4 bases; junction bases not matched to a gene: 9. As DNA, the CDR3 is TGTGCCAGCAGCGGAATGACAGGGGCGGGCACTGAAGCTTTCTTT. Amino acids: CASSGMTGAGTEAFF.

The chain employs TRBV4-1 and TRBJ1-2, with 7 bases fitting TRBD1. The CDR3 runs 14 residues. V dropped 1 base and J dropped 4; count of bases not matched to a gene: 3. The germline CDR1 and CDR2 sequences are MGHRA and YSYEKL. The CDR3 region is CASSQVSGGYGYTF. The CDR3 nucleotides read TGCGCCAGCAGCCAAGTCTCAGGGGGCTATGGCTACACCTTC.

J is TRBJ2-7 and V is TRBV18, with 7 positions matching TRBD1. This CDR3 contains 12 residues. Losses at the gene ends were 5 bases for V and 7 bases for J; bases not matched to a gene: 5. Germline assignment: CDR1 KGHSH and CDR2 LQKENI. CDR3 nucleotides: TGTGCCAGCTCAACAGGGGTGGGAGAGCAGTACTTC. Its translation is CASSTGVGEQYF.

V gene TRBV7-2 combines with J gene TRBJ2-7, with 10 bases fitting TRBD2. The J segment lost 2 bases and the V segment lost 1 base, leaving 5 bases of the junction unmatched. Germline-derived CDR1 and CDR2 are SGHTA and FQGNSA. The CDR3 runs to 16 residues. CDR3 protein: CASSLEGLAFTYEQYF. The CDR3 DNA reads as TGTGCCAGCAGCTTAGAGGGACTAGCGTTTACCTACGAGCAGTACTTC.